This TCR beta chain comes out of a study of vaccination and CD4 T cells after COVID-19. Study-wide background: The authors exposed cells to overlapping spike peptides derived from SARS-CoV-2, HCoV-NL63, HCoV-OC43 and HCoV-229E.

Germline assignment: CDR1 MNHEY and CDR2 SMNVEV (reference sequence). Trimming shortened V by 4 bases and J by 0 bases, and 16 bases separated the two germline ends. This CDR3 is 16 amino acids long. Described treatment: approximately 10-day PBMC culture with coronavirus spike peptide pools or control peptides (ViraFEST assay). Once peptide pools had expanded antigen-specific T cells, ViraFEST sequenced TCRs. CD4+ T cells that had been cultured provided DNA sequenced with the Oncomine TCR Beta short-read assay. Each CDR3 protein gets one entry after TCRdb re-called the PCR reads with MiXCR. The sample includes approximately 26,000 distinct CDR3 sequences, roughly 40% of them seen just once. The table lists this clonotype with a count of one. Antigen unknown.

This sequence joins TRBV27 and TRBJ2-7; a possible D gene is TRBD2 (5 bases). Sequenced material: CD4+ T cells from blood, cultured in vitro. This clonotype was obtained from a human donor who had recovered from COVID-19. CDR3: CASSSHGLPSSYEQYF. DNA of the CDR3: TGTGCCAGCAGTTCCCACGGACTTCCTAGCTCCTACGAGCAGTACTTC.